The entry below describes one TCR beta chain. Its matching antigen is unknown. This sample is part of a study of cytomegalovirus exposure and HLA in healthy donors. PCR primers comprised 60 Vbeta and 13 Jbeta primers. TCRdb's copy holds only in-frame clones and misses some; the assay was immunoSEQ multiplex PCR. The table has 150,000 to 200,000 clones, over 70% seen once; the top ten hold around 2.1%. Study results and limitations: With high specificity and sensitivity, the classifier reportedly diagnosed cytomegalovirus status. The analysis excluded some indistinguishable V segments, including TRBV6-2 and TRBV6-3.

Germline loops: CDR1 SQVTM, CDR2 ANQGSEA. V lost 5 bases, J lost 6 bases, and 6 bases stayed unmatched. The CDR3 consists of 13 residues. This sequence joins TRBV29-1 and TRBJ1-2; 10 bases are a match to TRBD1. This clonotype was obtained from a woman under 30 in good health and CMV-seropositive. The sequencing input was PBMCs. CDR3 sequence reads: CSVLPTGGDGYTF. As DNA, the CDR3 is TGCAGCGTTCTCCCGACAGGGGGCGATGGCTACACCTTC.